A selection of T cell receptor beta chains follows, all from one sample in a study of cytomegalovirus exposure and HLA in healthy donors. Produced via immunoSEQ multiplex PCR; TCRdb's table is partial and in-frame only. Among about 130,000 clones, over 65% were seen once, and the ten largest hold more than 1.5%. Sequencing used PBMCs. These receptors were collected from a man aged 35-49 years in good health and CMV-seronegative. The CDR3 runs from the conserved cysteine through the conserved F or W. The D gene is left open where the match is weak. Clone size is shown for a subset of rows, as once, few, many or a class of expanded clone.

clone size: -; J gene: TRBJ2-5; V gene: TRBV2; CDR3 length: 15; D gene: TRBD2; CDR3 DNA: TGTGCCAGCAGGGGACTAGCGGGAGCCCAAGAGACCCAGTACTTC; CDR3 protein: CASRGLAGAQETQYF
clone size: -; J gene: TRBJ2-7; V gene: TRBV29-1; CDR3 length: 12; D gene: -; CDR3 DNA: TGCAGCGTTGGGGAGGTTTCCTACGAGCAGTACTTC; CDR3 protein: CSVGEVSYEQYF
clone size: -; J gene: TRBJ2-7; V gene: TRBV14; CDR3 length: 15; D gene: TRBD2; CDR3 DNA: TGTGCCAGCAGCCAACTAACGGGAGGGCAATACGAGCAGTACTTC; CDR3 protein: CASSQLTGGQYEQYF
clone size: -; J gene: TRBJ2-1; V gene: TRBV7-2; CDR3 length: 14; D gene: TRBD2; CDR3 DNA: TGTGCCAGCAGCTTATCCGGGAGGGCCGGTGAGCAGTTCTTC; CDR3 protein: CASSLSGRAGEQFF
clone size: few; J gene: TRBJ1-2; V gene: TRBV5-6; CDR3 length: 12; D gene: -; CDR3 DNA: TGTGCCAGCAGCCCGCGGACATCAGGCTACACCTTC; CDR3 protein: CASSPRTSGYTF
clone size: -; J gene: TRBJ2-7; V gene: TRBV30; CDR3 length: 11; D gene: -; CDR3 DNA: TGTGCCTGGAGTATCACCTACGAGCAGTACTTC; CDR3 protein: CAWSITYEQYF
clone size: few; J gene: TRBJ2-5; V gene: TRBV11-2; CDR3 length: 11; D gene: -; CDR3 DNA: TGTGCCAGCAGCTCGCAAGAGACCCAGTACTTC; CDR3 protein: CASSSQETQYF
clone size: -; J gene: TRBJ2-1; V gene: TRBV2; CDR3 length: 15; D gene: TRBD1; CDR3 DNA: TGTGCCAGCAGTGCTAGGACAGGGGATGACAATGAGCAGTTCTTC; CDR3 protein: CASSARTGDDNEQFF
clone size: -; J gene: TRBJ1-3; V gene: TRBV2; CDR3 length: 19; D gene: -; CDR3 DNA: TGTGCCAGCAGTGAACGGGTTGGGGGCAGCCTGATCTCTGGAAACACCATATATTTT; CDR3 protein: CASSERVGGSLISGNTIYF
clone size: -; J gene: TRBJ2-5; V gene: TRBV7-3; CDR3 length: 15; D gene: -; CDR3 DNA: TGTGCCAGCAGCTTAATAGGGGCCCCCGGGGAGACCCAGTACTTC; CDR3 protein: CASSLIGAPGETQYF
clone size: -; J gene: TRBJ2-1; V gene: TRBV5-6; CDR3 length: 13; D gene: -; CDR3 DNA: TGTGCCAGCAGCATACTAGGGGGCAATGAGCAGTTCTTC; CDR3 protein: CASSILGGNEQFF
clone size: -; J gene: TRBJ2-2; V gene: TRBV9; CDR3 length: 13; D gene: -; CDR3 DNA: TGTGCCAGCAGCGTAGGAGAGGGCGGGGAGCTGTTTTTT; CDR3 protein: CASSVGEGGELFF
clone size: -; J gene: TRBJ2-1; V gene: TRBV9; CDR3 length: 15; D gene: -; CDR3 DNA: TGTGCCAGCAGCGTAGGCGGGGAAACCTACAATGAGCAGTTCTTC; CDR3 protein: CASSVGGETYNEQFF
clone size: once; J gene: TRBJ1-3; V gene: TRBV9; CDR3 length: 14; D gene: -; CDR3 DNA: TGTGCCAGCAGCGTTCAAGGGGCGGGAAACACCATATATTTT; CDR3 protein: CASSVQGAGNTIYF
clone size: -; J gene: TRBJ1-5; V gene: TRBV7-2; CDR3 length: 13; D gene: -; CDR3 DNA: TGTGCCAGCAGGTTATATAGCAATCAGCCCCAGCATTTT; CDR3 protein: CASRLYSNQPQHF
clone size: -; J gene: TRBJ2-7; V gene: TRBV4-3; CDR3 length: 14; D gene: TRBD1; CDR3 DNA: TGCGCCAGCAGCCAGGGACAGGGATCCTACGAGCAGTACTTC; CDR3 protein: CASSQGQGSYEQYF
clone size: few; J gene: TRBJ1-1; V gene: TRBV14; CDR3 length: 14; D gene: -; CDR3 DNA: TGTGCCAGCAGCCCCTTGGGACAGAACACTGAAGCTTTCTTT; CDR3 protein: CASSPLGQNTEAFF
clone size: once; J gene: TRBJ2-7; V gene: TRBV29-1; CDR3 length: 14; D gene: TRBD2; CDR3 DNA: TGCAGCGTCGCCGGGACTAGCGATACCTACGAGCAGTACTTC; CDR3 protein: CSVAGTSDTYEQYF
clone size: -; J gene: TRBJ2-5; V gene: TRBV11-3; CDR3 length: 11; D gene: -; CDR3 DNA: TGTGCCAGCAGCTTCGGAGAGACCCAGTACTTC; CDR3 protein: CASSFGETQYF
clone size: -; J gene: TRBJ2-5; V gene: TRBV7-2; CDR3 length: 15; D gene: TRBD2; CDR3 DNA: TGTGCCAGCAGCGGTAGCGGGGTGGGTACCGGGACCCAGTACTTC; CDR3 protein: CASSGSGVGTGTQYF
clone size: -; J gene: TRBJ2-1; V gene: TRBV5-1; CDR3 length: 14; D gene: -; CDR3 DNA: TGCGCCAGCAGCTTGGATGGCAGAAACAATGAGCAGTTCTTC; CDR3 protein: CASSLDGRNNEQFF
clone size: -; J gene: TRBJ2-3; V gene: TRBV15; CDR3 length: 15; D gene: -; CDR3 DNA: TGTGCCACCAGCAGAGCGACAGGAGGCACAGATACGCAGTATTTT; CDR3 protein: CATSRATGGTDTQYF
clone size: -; J gene: TRBJ1-1; V gene: TRBV11-2; CDR3 length: 12; D gene: TRBD1; CDR3 DNA: TGTGCCAGCAGCTGGACAGGGGATGAAGCTTTCTTT; CDR3 protein: CASSWTGDEAFF
clone size: -; J gene: TRBJ1-1; V gene: TRBV6-1; CDR3 length: 10; D gene: -; CDR3 DNA: TGTGCCAGCGGACAGCATGAAGCTTTCTTT; CDR3 protein: CASGQHEAFF
clone size: once; J gene: TRBJ1-3; V gene: TRBV7-9; CDR3 length: 14; D gene: -; CDR3 DNA: TGTTCCAGCAGCTTTGGGGGGGAAGGGAACACCATATATTTT; CDR3 protein: CSSSFGGEGNTIYF
clone size: -; J gene: TRBJ1-1; V gene: TRBV19; CDR3 length: 13; D gene: -; CDR3 DNA: TGTGCCAGTAGTATCCAGTCTTGGACTGAAGCTTTCTTT; CDR3 protein: CASSIQSWTEAFF
clone size: -; J gene: TRBJ2-3; V gene: TRBV18; CDR3 length: 14; D gene: TRBD2; CDR3 DNA: TGTGCCAGCTGCCCCTCCGGGAGGGCAGATACGCAGTATTTT; CDR3 protein: CASCPSGRADTQYF
clone size: -; J gene: TRBJ2-7; V gene: TRBV27; CDR3 length: 13; D gene: -; CDR3 DNA: TGTGCCAGCAGAACCACCTCAGGCTACGAGCAGTACTTC; CDR3 protein: CASRTTSGYEQYF
clone size: -; J gene: TRBJ2-7; V gene: TRBV19; CDR3 length: 16; D gene: TRBD2; CDR3 DNA: TGTGCCAGTAGCATCCAACCGGGACTAGGCTCCTACGAGCAGTACTTC; CDR3 protein: CASSIQPGLGSYEQYF
clone size: -; J gene: TRBJ1-5; V gene: TRBV28; CDR3 length: 17; D gene: TRBD1; CDR3 DNA: TGTGCCAGCAGTTTACCGACAGGGTATAGGACAAATCAGCCCCAGCATTTT; CDR3 protein: CASSLPTGYRTNQPQHF
clone size: once; J gene: TRBJ1-2; V gene: TRBV5-1; CDR3 length: 14; D gene: TRBD1; CDR3 DNA: TGCGCCAGCAGCTCCACAGGGGAAGGGTATGGCTACACCTTC; CDR3 protein: CASSSTGEGYGYTF
clone size: -; J gene: TRBJ2-4; V gene: TRBV28; CDR3 length: 14; D gene: -; CDR3 DNA: TGTGCCAGCAGTTTCCAGATGGGGGCTGACATTCAGTACTTC; CDR3 protein: CASSFQMGADIQYF
clone size: -; J gene: TRBJ2-2; V gene: TRBV13; CDR3 length: 17; D gene: -; CDR3 DNA: TGTGCCAGCAGCCTAAGAGGGGCGGGAAGCGACGCCGGGGAGCTGTTTTTT; CDR3 protein: CASSLRGAGSDAGELFF
clone size: -; J gene: TRBJ2-3; V gene: TRBV4-3; CDR3 length: 18; D gene: TRBD2; CDR3 DNA: TGCGCCAGCAGCCAAGACCTTGGGGTTAGCGGGAGTCTGGATACGCAGTATTTT; CDR3 protein: CASSQDLGVSGSLDTQYF
clone size: -; J gene: TRBJ2-7; V gene: TRBV10-3; CDR3 length: 14; D gene: TRBD2; CDR3 DNA: TGTGCCATCAGTACCGGGAGGGGGGAGAACGAGCAGTACTTC; CDR3 protein: CAISTGRGENEQYF
clone size: once; J gene: TRBJ2-5; V gene: TRBV25-1; CDR3 length: 14; D gene: TRBD1; CDR3 DNA: TGTGCCAGCAGTACTACAGGGGTGAAAGAGACCCAGTACTTC; CDR3 protein: CASSTTGVKETQYF
clone size: -; J gene: TRBJ2-5; V gene: TRBV7-6; CDR3 length: 16; D gene: -; CDR3 DNA: TGTGCCAGCAGCTTAGGGAGGGGTGATCCCCAAGAGACCCAGTACTTC; CDR3 protein: CASSLGRGDPQETQYF
clone size: -; J gene: TRBJ1-2; V gene: TRBV21-1; CDR3 length: 14; D gene: -; CDR3 DNA: TGTGCCAGCGCCCGAGAGGGCATCACCTATGGCTACACCTTC; CDR3 protein: CASAREGITYGYTF
clone size: -; J gene: TRBJ2-7; V gene: TRBV4-2; CDR3 length: 15; D gene: TRBD2; CDR3 DNA: TGTGCCAGCAGCCAAGATAGCGGGAAGGTCTACGAGCAGTACTTC; CDR3 protein: CASSQDSGKVYEQYF
clone size: -; J gene: TRBJ2-6; V gene: TRBV10-3; CDR3 length: 18; D gene: TRBD2; CDR3 DNA: TGTGCCAGCACGGGACTAGCGGGAGGGCCGGGCGGGGCCAACGTCCTGACTTTC; CDR3 protein: CASTGLAGGPGGANVLTF
clone size: -; J gene: TRBJ1-2; V gene: TRBV6-6; CDR3 length: 16; D gene: -; CDR3 DNA: TGTGCCAGCAGTTACTCTACCAGGGCCTTGAACTATGGCTACACCTTC; CDR3 protein: CASSYSTRALNYGYTF
clone size: -; J gene: TRBJ2-2; V gene: TRBV7-9; CDR3 length: 13; D gene: -; CDR3 DNA: TGTGCCAGCAGCCCGCCGGGGTACGGGGAGCTGTTTTTT; CDR3 protein: CASSPPGYGELFF
clone size: -; J gene: TRBJ1-2; V gene: TRBV28; CDR3 length: 17; D gene: TRBD1; CDR3 DNA: TGTGCCAGCAGTCACCTACCGGGACAGACAAGGACCGGTGGCTACACCTTC; CDR3 protein: CASSHLPGQTRTGGYTF
clone size: few; J gene: TRBJ2-1; V gene: TRBV7-3; CDR3 length: 15; D gene: TRBD2; CDR3 DNA: TGTGCCAGCAGCTTAGAGGGACTAGCGGGCAATGAGCAGTTCTTC; CDR3 protein: CASSLEGLAGNEQFF
clone size: -; J gene: TRBJ1-3; V gene: TRBV28; CDR3 length: 16; D gene: -; CDR3 DNA: TGTGCCAGCAGCAAAAAGACAGAAGGCTCTGGAAACACCATATATTTT; CDR3 protein: CASSKKTEGSGNTIYF
clone size: -; J gene: TRBJ2-5; V gene: TRBV30; CDR3 length: 14; D gene: -; CDR3 DNA: TGTGCCTGGAGTGTACCCGGACAAGTAGAGACCCAGTACTTC; CDR3 protein: CAWSVPGQVETQYF
clone size: -; J gene: TRBJ2-5; V gene: TRBV28; CDR3 length: 15; D gene: TRBD2; CDR3 DNA: TGTGCCAGCAGTTTGTCTAGCGGGAGAGCGGAGACCCAGTACTTC; CDR3 protein: CASSLSSGRAETQYF
clone size: -; J gene: TRBJ2-7; V gene: TRBV19; CDR3 length: 12; D gene: -; CDR3 DNA: TGTGCCAGTAGTCTCAGCTCCTACGAGCAGTACTTC; CDR3 protein: CASSLSSYEQYF
clone size: few; J gene: TRBJ2-1; V gene: TRBV14; CDR3 length: 16; D gene: TRBD2; CDR3 DNA: TGTGCCAGCAGCCAAGATCGGGCTAGCGGGAGGGGAGGGCAGTTCTTC; CDR3 protein: CASSQDRASGRGGQFF
clone size: -; J gene: TRBJ2-7; V gene: TRBV9; CDR3 length: 13; D gene: -; CDR3 DNA: TGTGCCAGCAGCTCCCGGGTCGGCGGCGAGCAGTACTTC; CDR3 protein: CASSSRVGGEQYF
clone size: -; J gene: TRBJ2-1; V gene: TRBV9; CDR3 length: 15; D gene: TRBD2; CDR3 DNA: TGTGCCAGCAGCGTTTTGGCGGGAGGGCACAATGAGCAGTTCTTC; CDR3 protein: CASSVLAGGHNEQFF
clone size: -; J gene: TRBJ2-6; V gene: TRBV6-1; CDR3 length: 15; D gene: -; CDR3 DNA: TGTGCCAGCAGTGCGAAGACTCCTGGGGCCAACGTCCTGACTTTC; CDR3 protein: CASSAKTPGANVLTF
clone size: -; J gene: TRBJ2-5; V gene: TRBV6-5; CDR3 length: 14; D gene: TRBD1; CDR3 DNA: TGTGCCAGCAATCCTACAGGGGCCGGGGAGACCCAGTACTTC; CDR3 protein: CASNPTGAGETQYF
clone size: -; J gene: TRBJ1-2; V gene: TRBV7-2; CDR3 length: 16; D gene: -; CDR3 DNA: TGTGCCAGCAGCATTCAACCCACAGGGAGTGGATCGGGCTACACCTTC; CDR3 protein: CASSIQPTGSGSGYTF
clone size: -; J gene: TRBJ1-6; V gene: TRBV4-3; CDR3 length: 16; D gene: -; CDR3 DNA: TGCGCCAGCAGCCAAGAAGTAGGGCGGGGAGGCTCACCCCTCCACTTT; CDR3 protein: CASSQEVGRGGSPLHF